Listed here are 5 T cell receptor beta chains from one sample, sequenced in a study of shared clonotypes between healthy human individuals. Profiled with immunoSEQ multiplex PCR; TCRdb holds only in-frame clones, not every one. The sample carries about 2.4 million clones, around 94% recorded once. Sequencing was carried out using naive CD4+ T cells sorted from blood. Subset specified: CD45RA+ positively selected. Source of these receptors: a man aged 18 to 29 in good health.

As concerns this clone: The sample holds other DNA sequences that translate to the same CDR3. J is TRBJ2-7 and V is TRBV5-1, with D tentatively TRBD2 (6 bases). Germline lookup yields CDR1 SGHRS and CDR2 YFSETQ. Trimming stripped 3 bases from V and 0 bases from J, with 10 bases between. CDR3 length equals 14 residues. For the CDR3, the DNA is TGCGCCAGCAGCTCATCCGGGGGCTCCTACGAGCAGTACTTC. Its protein product is CASSSSGGSYEQYF.

This rearrangement joins TRBV6-1 to TRBJ1-1, with D possibly matching TRBD1 (6 bases). Germline V gives CDR1 MNHNS, CDR2 SASEGT. The CDR3 sequence is 15 residues long. V was cut by 2 bases and J by 1 base, with 11 bases left in between. CDR3 sequence: CASSEWGAENTEAFF. The CDR3 nucleotides are TGTGCCAGCAGTGAATGGGGGGCGGAGAACACTGAAGCTTTCTTT.

This rearrangement joins TRBV12-5 to TRBJ2-3; no reliable D call. CDR1 and CDR2 from the germline V gene are LGHNT and FRNRAP. V shed 5 bases and J shed 0 bases, with 9 bases lying between them. The length of the CDR3 is 14 residues. The CDR3 region has the DNA TGTGCTAGTGGTCCCGGACGGAGCACAGATACGCAGTATTTT. Its protein is CASGPGRSTDTQYF.

The rearrangement uses TRBV21-1 and TRBJ1-5; the table names TRBD1, a call not compared with the DNA. TRBV21-1 is described as a pseudogene. This CDR3 has 18 residues. The CDR3 DNA follows: TGTGCCAGCAGCAAAAAGACGACTGGACAGGGGTACAATCAGCCCCAGCATTTT. Encoded protein: CASSKKTTGQGYNQPQHF.

Written as DNA, the CDR3 is TGTGCCAGCAGGTCTGCTAGCGGGAGTCTGGGGGAGCAGTACTTC. This translates into CASRSASGSLGEQYF. This sequence joins TRBV6-5 and TRBJ2-7; 10 nucleotides line up with TRBD2. The CDR3 covers 15 residues. The V segment lost 6 bases and the J segment 7 bases; nucleotides outside the gene matches: 12. Looked up from germline, CDR1 is MNHEY and CDR2 is SVGAGI.